Below, 2 T cell receptor beta chains from the same sample are listed, as sequenced in a study of cytomegalovirus exposure and HLA in healthy donors (TCRdb year 2017). The library was built by means of the immunoSEQ multiplex PCR assay. TCRdb provides this immuneACCESS table in a form limited to in-frame rearrangements. Some clones are lacking; in checked studies, under half of them reflect an unresolved V gene, and why the rest are absent is not known. Here the sample has about 160,000 clones; about 82% occur a single time. The biggest ten clones account for 2% to 2.5% of the sample. The sequenced sample was PBMCs. These receptors were obtained from a man aged 30 to 45 in good health and CMV-seropositive.

V is TRBV4-1 and J is TRBJ2-7, with 12 bases that match TRBD2. The germline V gene encodes CDR1 MGHRA and CDR2 YSYEKL. The trim removed 6 bases at V and 5 bases at J, leaving 8 bases unmatched. There are 15 residues in the CDR3. CDR3 sequence (DNA): TGCGCCAGCAGGAAGCTAGCGGGGGGGCCCCACGAGCAGTACTTC. It yields the protein CASRKLAGGPHEQYF.

V usage is TRBV7-9 and J usage is TRBJ1-4; D unclear. Germline assignment: CDR1 SEHNR and CDR2 FQNEAQ (reference sequence). CDR3 length equals 15 residues. With 1 base removed from V and 3 bases from J, the gap between germline ends came to 9 bases. The CDR3 coding sequence is TGTGCCAGCAGCTTAGTGATGGGAGCTAATGAAAAACTGTTTTTT. Protein product: CASSLVMGANEKLFF.